The entry below gives a single T cell receptor (beta chain) sequence along with its context. Germline CDR1 reads KGHSH; CDR2 reads LQKENI. V lost 6 bases, J lost 5 bases, and 10 bases lay in between. The length of the CDR3 is 12 residues. The sample comes from a study of blood T cell repertoires in COVID-19. The table came from immunoSEQ multiplex PCR; TCRdb's copy has only in-frame clones and leaves some out. The table records roughly 180,000 clones, 80% to 90% of them present only once. The chain couples TRBV18 to TRBJ1-1; D is unclear. The sample consisted of peripheral blood. The sequence derives from a woman aged 40 to 50 with COVID-19, enrolled during active disease. Here the CDR3 reads CASSVRQTEAFF. The CDR3 bases are TGTGCCAGCTCGGTCAGACAAACTGAAGCTTTCTTT.